This entry lists 6 T cell receptor beta chains sequenced from one sample in a study of blood T cell repertoires in COVID-19. Sequencing used immunoSEQ multiplex PCR; TCRdb keeps in-frame clones, though not all of them. The top ten hold about 5.8% of the sample, which has under 55,000 clones, 70% to 90% seen once. Material for sequencing was peripheral blood. The receptors originated from a human donor in a cohort sampled during active COVID-19.

Here the CDR3 DNA reads TGTGCCAGCAGCTTGGGGCGGGAGTCCTACAATGAGCAGTTCTTC. Encoded protein: CASSLGRESYNEQFF. The chain joins TRBV7-8 to TRBJ2-1; TRBD2 matches at 7 bases. The CDR3 loop spans 15 amino acids. Germline lookup yields CDR1 SGHVS and CDR2 FQNEAQ. V lost 3 bases to trimming and J lost 1 base; unmatched junction nucleotides: 3.

J is TRBJ2-3 and V is TRBV5-6, with 12 bases matching TRBD2. This CDR3 region has 17 residues. The V segment lost 0 bases and the J segment 6 bases; nucleotides outside the gene matches: 8. Looked up from germline, CDR1 is SGHDT and CDR2 is YYEEEE. The CDR3 DNA is TGTGCCAGCAGCTTGGGGGCACTAGCGGGGGGCGGGGATACGCAGTATTTT. The encoded protein is CASSLGALAGGGDTQYF.

This sequence joins TRBV5-1 and TRBJ2-1; 16 nucleotides agree with TRBD2. The CDR3 runs 19 residues. From germline, CDR1 is SGHRS and CDR2 YFSETQ. V was pared by 3 bases and J by 0 bases, with 6 bases of the junction left unmatched. The CDR3 reads CASSWGLAGGIYSYNEQFF. CDR3 bases: TGCGCCAGCAGCTGGGGACTAGCGGGGGGGATATACTCCTACAATGAGCAGTTCTTC.

The chain couples TRBV9 to TRBJ2-7; 8 nucleotides match TRBD1. Germline-derived CDR1 and CDR2 are SGDLS and YYNGEE. V lost 4 bases and J lost 3; bases outside the gene matches: 24. CDR3 size: 20 residues. The CDR3 DNA reads as TGTGCCAGCAGCCATCATATGAACCCACCCACGACAGGGGTAAGCTACGAGCAGTACTTC. Amino acids: CASSHHMNPPTTGVSYEQYF.

This sequence joins TRBV30 and TRBJ2-5; D gene ambiguous. The CDR3 sequence is 14 residues long. CDR1 GTSNPN and CDR2 SVGIG come from the germline V gene (reference sequence). V gave up 0 bases and J gave up 1 base, with 9 bases separating them. CDR3 nucleotides: TGTGCCTGGAGTGTCGGCGGAGCCCAAGAGACCCAGTACTTC. Residues: CAWSVGGAQETQYF.

The V gene is TRBV7-2, the J gene TRBJ2-5; 10 bases line up with TRBD2. V lost 4 bases and J lost 4; bases outside the gene matches: 6. The germline V gene encodes CDR1 SGHTA and CDR2 FQGNSA. The CDR3 covers 15 residues. The CDR3 loop is CASSSQAGGRETQYF. CDR3 DNA: TGTGCCAGCAGCTCACAAGCGGGGGGGAGAGAGACCCAGTACTTC.